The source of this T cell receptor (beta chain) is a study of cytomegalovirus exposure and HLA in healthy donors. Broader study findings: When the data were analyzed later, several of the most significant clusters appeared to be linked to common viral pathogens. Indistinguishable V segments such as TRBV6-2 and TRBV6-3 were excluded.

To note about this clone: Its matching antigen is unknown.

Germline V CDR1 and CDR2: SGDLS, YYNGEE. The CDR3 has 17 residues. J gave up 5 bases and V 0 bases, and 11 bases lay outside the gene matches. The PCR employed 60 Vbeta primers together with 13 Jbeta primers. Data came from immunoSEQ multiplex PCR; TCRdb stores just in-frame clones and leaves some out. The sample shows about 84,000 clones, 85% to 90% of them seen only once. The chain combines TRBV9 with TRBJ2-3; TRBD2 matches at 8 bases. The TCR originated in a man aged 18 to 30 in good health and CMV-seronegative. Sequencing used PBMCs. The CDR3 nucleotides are TGTGCCAGCAGCGTAGGGTCGGCGGGAGGCCTGGGAGATACGCAGTATTTT. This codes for CASSVGSAGGLGDTQYF.